The clone carrying this T cell receptor (beta chain) was seen more than once but under ten times. What it recognizes is unknown. TCRdb processed the 5' RACE reads anew with MiXCR; each CDR3 protein has one entry. Here the sample spans 350,000 to 450,000 distinct CDR3 sequences, roughly 14% being singletons. This entry belongs to a study of T-cell memory formation after mild COVID-19. Deletions cut 5 bases from V and 1 base from J, with 11 bases between. CDR1 is SGHTA and CDR2 is FQGNSA in the germline V gene. The CDR3 has 14 residues. Regarding the study as a whole: Of the contracting clones, CD4+ ones lay mainly in CM and EM, and CD8+ ones in EMRA. Some SARS-CoV-2-responding clones were already detected in memory before infection.

Sequenced sample: PBMCs or a T cell subset sorted from them (not recorded which). The gene calls are TRBV7-2 and TRBJ1-1; no firm D call. The TCR originated in a young man who had mild COVID-19 (a few samples of this study predate the infection). Cell type and time point are not known. The DNA for the CDR3 is TGTGCCAGCAGCCCTAGTGCAACGAACACTGAAGCTTTCTTT. Translation: CASSPSATNTEAFF.